One and the same sample provided the 8 T cell receptor beta chains below, sequenced in a study of shared clonotypes between healthy human individuals. Some clones are missing from TCRdb's copy, which holds only in-frame ones; the method was immunoSEQ multiplex PCR. The sample lists 2,100,000 or so clones, 90% to 96% occurring once. Sequencing was carried out using naive CD4+ T cells sorted from blood. Indicated subset: CD45RA+ positively selected. The receptor set was obtained from a man aged 18 to 30 in good health.

The gene calls are TRBV6-6 and TRBJ1-4, with a weak D call TRBD1 (5 bases). The V gene's germline CDR1 is MNHNY and CDR2 SVGAGI (reference sequence). This CDR3 spans 14 amino acids. V lost 6 bases to trimming and J lost 0 bases, with 8 bases between them. CDR3 coding DNA: TGTGCCAGCAGAACAGGCTCAACTAATGAAAAACTGTTTTTT. Translated: CASRTGSTNEKLFF.

The rearrangement joins TRBV2 to TRBJ1-6; D is undetermined. Germline V gene sequence: CDR1 SNHLY, CDR2 FYNNEI. V was shortened by 9 bases and J by 0 bases, with 6 bases between the two germline ends. CDR3 length: 13 residues. Here the CDR3 reads CARRSSYNSPLHF. CDR3 nucleotides: TGTGCCAGAAGGAGCTCCTATAATTCACCCCTCCACTTT.

V is TRBV6-5 and J is TRBJ2-7, with D tentatively TRBD2 (5 bases). From germline, CDR1 is MNHEY and CDR2 SVGAGI. Trimming shortened V by 4 bases and J by 6 bases, and 13 bases separated the two germline ends. The CDR3 has 13 amino acids. CDR3 sequence reads: CASSSEGWREQYF. The CDR3 nucleotides are TGTGCCAGCAGTTCCGAGGGTTGGCGCGAGCAGTACTTC.

The chain carries TRBV18 and TRBJ2-7; 8 bases agree with TRBD2. The CDR3 has 14 residues. J was trimmed by 1 base and V by 8 bases; bases with no gene match: 7. The germline V gene has CDR1 KGHSH and CDR2 LQKENI. CDR3 sequence reads: CASREGTASYEQYF. The CDR3 DNA reads as TGTGCCAGCCGGGAGGGGACGGCTTCCTACGAGCAGTACTTC.

The V call is TRBV18, the J call TRBJ1-2; 7 nucleotides line up with TRBD1. This CDR3 has 15 amino acids. Germline loops: CDR1 KGHSH, CDR2 LQKENI. The J segment lost 4 bases and the V segment lost 2 bases, leaving 7 bases of the junction unmatched. The CDR3 sequence: CASSPNSDRSYGYTF. The CDR3 DNA follows: TGTGCCAGCTCACCAAACTCGGACAGGTCCTATGGCTACACCTTC.

The J gene is TRBJ2-1, the V gene TRBV25-1; D is tentatively TRBD1 or TRBD2 (5 bases each). CDR1 and CDR2 (germline): MGHDK, SYGVNS. This CDR3 comprises 12 residues. V shed 7 bases and J shed 5 bases, with 9 bases lying between them. The chain's CDR3 is CASTRDHNEQFF. The CDR3 DNA reads as TGTGCCAGCACACGGGACCACAATGAGCAGTTCTTC.

To note about this clone: Other DNA sequences in the sample encode the same CDR3. CDR3 region: CASRQGATDTQYF. CDR3 sequence (DNA): TGCGCCAGCAGACAGGGGGCCACAGATACGCAGTATTTT. This chain joins TRBV5-1 and TRBJ2-3, with 9 bases fitting TRBD1. The V and J ends lost 5 bases and 2 bases, in that order; junction bases with no gene match: 0. This CDR3 comprises 13 residues. Germline CDR1 SGHRS, CDR2 YFSETQ.

J is TRBJ2-7 and V is TRBV7-9; D is unclear. The CDR3 is 16 residues long. Trimming shortened V by 2 bases and J by 3 bases, and 17 bases separated the two germline ends. Germline CDR1 SEHNR, CDR2 FQNEAQ (reference sequence). The CDR3 DNA follows: TGTGCCAGCAGCTTAACCGCTCTGGCACGGAACTACGAGCAGTACTTC. Encoded protein: CASSLTALARNYEQYF. Based on the CDR3 plus reference TRBV7-9 and TRBJ2-7, the full variable domain is DTGVSQNPRHKITKRGQNVTFRCDPISEHNRLYWYRQTLGQGPEFLTYFQNEAQLEKSRLLSDRFSAERPKGSFSTLEIQRTEQGDSAMYLCASSLTALARNYEQYFGPGTRLTVT.